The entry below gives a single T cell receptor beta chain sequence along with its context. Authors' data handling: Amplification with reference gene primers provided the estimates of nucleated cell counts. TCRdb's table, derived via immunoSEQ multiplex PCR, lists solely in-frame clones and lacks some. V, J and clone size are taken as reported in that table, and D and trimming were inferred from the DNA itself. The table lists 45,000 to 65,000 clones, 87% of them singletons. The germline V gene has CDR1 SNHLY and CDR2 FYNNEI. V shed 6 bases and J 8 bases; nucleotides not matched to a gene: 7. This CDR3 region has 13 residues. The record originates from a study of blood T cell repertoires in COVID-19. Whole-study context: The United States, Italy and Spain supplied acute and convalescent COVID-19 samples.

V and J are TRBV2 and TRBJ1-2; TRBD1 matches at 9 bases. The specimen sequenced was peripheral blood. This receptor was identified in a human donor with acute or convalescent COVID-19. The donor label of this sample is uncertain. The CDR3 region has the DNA TGTGCCAGCAGCTGGAGGACAGGGGAAGGCTACACCTTC. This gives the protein CASSWRTGEGYTF.